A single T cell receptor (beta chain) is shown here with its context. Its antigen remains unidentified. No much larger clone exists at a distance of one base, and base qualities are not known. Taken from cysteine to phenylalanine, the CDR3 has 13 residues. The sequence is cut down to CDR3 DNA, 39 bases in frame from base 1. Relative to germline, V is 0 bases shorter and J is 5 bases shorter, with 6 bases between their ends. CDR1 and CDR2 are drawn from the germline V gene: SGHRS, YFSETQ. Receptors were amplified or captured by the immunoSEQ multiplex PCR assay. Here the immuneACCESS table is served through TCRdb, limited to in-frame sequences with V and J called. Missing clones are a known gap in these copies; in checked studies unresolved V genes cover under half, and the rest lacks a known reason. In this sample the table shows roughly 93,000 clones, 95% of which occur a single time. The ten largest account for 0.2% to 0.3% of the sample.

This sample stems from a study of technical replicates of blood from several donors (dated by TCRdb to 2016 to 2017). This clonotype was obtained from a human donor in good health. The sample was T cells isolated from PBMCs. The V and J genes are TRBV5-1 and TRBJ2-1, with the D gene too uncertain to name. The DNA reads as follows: TGCGCCAGCAGCTTGGTTCCGGACAATGAGCAGTTCTTC. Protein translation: CASSLVPDNEQFF.